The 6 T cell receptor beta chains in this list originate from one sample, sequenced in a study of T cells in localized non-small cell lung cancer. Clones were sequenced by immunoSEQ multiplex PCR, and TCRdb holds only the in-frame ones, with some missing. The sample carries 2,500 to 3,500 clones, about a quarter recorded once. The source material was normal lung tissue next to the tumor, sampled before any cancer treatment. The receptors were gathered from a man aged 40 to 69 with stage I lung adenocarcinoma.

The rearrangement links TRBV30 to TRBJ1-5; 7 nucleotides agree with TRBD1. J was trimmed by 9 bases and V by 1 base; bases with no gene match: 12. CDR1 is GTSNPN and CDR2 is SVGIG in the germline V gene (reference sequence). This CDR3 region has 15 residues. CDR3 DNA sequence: TGTGCCTGGAGTGCCCCCGACAGGGTAGCGGGGCCCCAGCATTTT. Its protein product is CAWSAPDRVAGPQHF.

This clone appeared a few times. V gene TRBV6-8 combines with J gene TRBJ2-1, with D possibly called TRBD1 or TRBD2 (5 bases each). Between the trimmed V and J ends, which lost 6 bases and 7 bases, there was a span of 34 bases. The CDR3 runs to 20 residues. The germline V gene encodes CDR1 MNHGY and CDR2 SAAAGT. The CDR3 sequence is CASSLVAYLRGALTNNEQFF. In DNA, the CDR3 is TGTGCCAGCAGCCTTGTCGCGTATTTGAGAGGGGCCCTTACTAATAATGAGCAGTTCTTC.

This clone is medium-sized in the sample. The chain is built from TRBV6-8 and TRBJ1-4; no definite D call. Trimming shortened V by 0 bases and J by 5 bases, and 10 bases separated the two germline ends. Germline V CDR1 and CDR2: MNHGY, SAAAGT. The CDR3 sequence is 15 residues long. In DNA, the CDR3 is TGTGCCAGCAGTTACTCGAGACGGATGAATGAAAAACTGTTTTTT. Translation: CASSYSRRMNEKLFF.

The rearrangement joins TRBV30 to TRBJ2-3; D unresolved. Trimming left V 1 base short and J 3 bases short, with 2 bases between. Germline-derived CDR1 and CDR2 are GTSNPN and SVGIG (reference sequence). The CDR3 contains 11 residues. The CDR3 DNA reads TGTGCCTGGAGTGCAACAGATACGCAGTATTTT. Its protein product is CAWSATDTQYF.

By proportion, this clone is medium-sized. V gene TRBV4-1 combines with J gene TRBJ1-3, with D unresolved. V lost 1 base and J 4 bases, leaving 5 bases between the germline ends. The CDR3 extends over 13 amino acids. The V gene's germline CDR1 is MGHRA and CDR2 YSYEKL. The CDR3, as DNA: TGCGCCAGCAGCCAAGTATCCGGAAACACCATATATTTT. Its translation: CASSQVSGNTIYF.

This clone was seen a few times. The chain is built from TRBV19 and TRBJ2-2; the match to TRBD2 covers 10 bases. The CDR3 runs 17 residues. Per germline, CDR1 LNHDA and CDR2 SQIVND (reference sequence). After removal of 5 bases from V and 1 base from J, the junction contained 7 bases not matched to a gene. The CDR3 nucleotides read TGTGCCAGTAGTGTCAAGACTAGCGGGCTGAACACCGGGGAGCTGTTTTTT. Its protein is CASSVKTSGLNTGELFF.